What follows describes a single T cell receptor beta chain. Its antigen is currently not known. Qualities for individual bases were not recorded, and no much larger clone is one base off. The immunoSEQ Assay, a bias-controlled multiplex PCR, was used to amplify TCRbeta CDR3 regions from genomic DNA. On the study's bioinformatics: The number of nucleated cells in each sample was estimated by amplification of reference gene primers within the assay. To quantify the absolute abundance of each unique TCRbeta CDR3 rearrangement, sequence reads were collapsed and filtered. For each sample, productive Simpson clonality was calculated as the square root of Simpson's diversity index across productive rearrangements. TCRdb obtained this table from immuneACCESS and retained in-frame rearrangements with V and J assigned. These tables miss some clones; where compared with another copy, unresolved V genes account for less than half of the shortfall, and the remainder is unexplained. Clonal size and the V and J genes are those of that table, whereas D and trimming came from the DNA. For this sample the table gives more than 140,000 clones, of which about 82% were detected only once. The ten largest clonotypes hold approximately 8.2% of the sample.

This record belongs to a study of blood T cell repertoires in COVID-19 (TCRdb year 2020). With respect to the entire study: Collaborator samples came from the United States, Italy and Spain and covered acute and convalescent phases of COVID-19. The prospective study material was composed of cDNA or gDNA derived from T cells, B-cell-depleted T cells, or PBMCs. Deeply sampled blood TCRbeta repertoires from subjects exposed to, actively infected with, or recovered from COVID-19 were included in the dataset. The repertoires were released in a freely available public database meant as a resource for research on the immune response to SARS-CoV-2. Samples were obtained from the ongoing ImmuneRACE study (first 160 participants) and from approximately 1,200 subjects provided by 6 global collaborators. A de-identified subject ID, COVID-19 status, age in years and sex were almost always included in the sample metadata. Where available, HLA class I and class II types were obtained from metadata supplied by the sample provider rather than from assay-based typing. Points the paper makes about the study in general: The quantity of clinical and demographic metadata differed by source and by participant and was supplied without curation.

From cysteine to phenylalanine, the CDR3 is 12 amino acids long. The read is trimmed to its CDR3 DNA, 36 bases read in frame from base 1. The germline V gene supplies CDR1 SGHTA and CDR2 FQGNSA. The trim is 11 bases for V and 0 bases for J, with a gap of 10 bases between the germline ends. Whole blood was collected in K2EDTA tubes by collaborating institutions according to the institutions' own protocols. For TCRbeta analysis, collaborators shipped samples in one of three forms: frozen whole blood, isolated PBMCs, or DNA extracted from either of those sample types. The chain is assembled from TRBV7-2 and TRBJ1-2, with no confidently assigned D gene. The clonotype was recovered from an older woman with acute or convalescent COVID-19. The material sequenced was peripheral blood. The sequenced DNA is TGTGCCGGAGGGTTTTCTAACTATGGCTACACCTTC. This translates into CAGGFSNYGYTF. Where the CDR3 stops, the reference TRBV7-2 and TRBJ1-2 genes take over; the full variable domain is GAGVSQSPSNKVTEKGKDVELRCDPISGHTALYWYRQSLGQGLEFLIYFQGNSAPDKSGLPSDRFSAERTGGSVSTLTIQRTQQEDSAVYLCAGGFSNYGYTFGSGTRLTVV.